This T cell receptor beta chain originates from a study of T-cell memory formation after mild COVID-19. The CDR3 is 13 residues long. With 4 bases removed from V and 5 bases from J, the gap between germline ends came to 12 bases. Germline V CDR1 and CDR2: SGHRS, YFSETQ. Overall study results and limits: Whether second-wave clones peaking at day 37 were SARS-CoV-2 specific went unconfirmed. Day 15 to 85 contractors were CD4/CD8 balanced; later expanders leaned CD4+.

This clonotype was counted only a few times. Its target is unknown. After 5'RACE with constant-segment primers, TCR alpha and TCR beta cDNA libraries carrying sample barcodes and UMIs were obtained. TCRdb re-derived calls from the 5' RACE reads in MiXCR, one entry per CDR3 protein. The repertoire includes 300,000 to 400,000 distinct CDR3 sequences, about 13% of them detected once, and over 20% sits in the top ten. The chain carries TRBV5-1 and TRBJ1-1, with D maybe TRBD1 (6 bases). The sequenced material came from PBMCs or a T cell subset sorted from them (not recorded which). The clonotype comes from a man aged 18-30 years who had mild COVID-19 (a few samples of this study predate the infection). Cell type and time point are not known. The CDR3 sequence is CASSGDRLTEAFF. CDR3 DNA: TGCGCCAGCAGCGGAGACAGGCTGACTGAAGCTTTCTTT.